The rows below give T cell receptor beta chains drawn from one sample of a study of blood T cell repertoires in COVID-19. Only in-frame clones appear in the TCRdb table, and some are missing; sequencing was by immunoSEQ multiplex PCR. Of roughly 250,000 clones in the sample, about 89% were seen once. The specimen was peripheral blood. The receptors derive from a man in his forties who had recovered from COVID-19. Both conserved end residues are part of each CDR3. The D gene is left open where the match is weak. Only some rows state a clone size, as once, few, many or a class for expanded clones.

V	J	size	D	CDR3	DNA
TRBV4-1	TRBJ2-1	.	TRBD2	CASSQEGLAGPYNEQFF	TGCGCCAGCAGCCAGGAGGGACTAGCGGGACCCTACAATGAGCAGTTCTTC
TRBV7-9	TRBJ2-7	once	.	CASSSGWNEQYF	TGTGCCAGCAGCTCAGGGTGGAACGAGCAGTACTTC
TRBV7-8	TRBJ1-1	.	.	CASSLYGANTEAFF	TGTGCCAGCAGCTTATACGGAGCGAACACTGAAGCTTTCTTT
TRBV7-8	TRBJ1-1	.	TRBD1	CASSLRTGNTEAFF	TGTGCCAGCAGCCTACGGACAGGGAACACTGAAGCTTTCTTT
TRBV11-2	TRBJ2-7	.	.	CASSFTEYEQYF	TGTGCCAGCAGCTTCACAGAGTACGAGCAGTACTTC
TRBV3-1/TRBV3-2	TRBJ2-1	.	TRBD2	CASSQGLAGGINEQFF	TGTGCCAGCAGCCAAGGCCTAGCGGGAGGGATCAATGAGCAGTTCTTC
TRBV4-2	TRBJ2-3	.	.	CASSLGGNTDTQYF	TGTGCCAGCAGCCTCGGGGGAAACACAGATACGCAGTATTTT
TRBV27	TRBJ2-3	once	TRBD2	CASSPRLSGRLTDTQYF	TGTGCCAGCAGTCCCCGTCTCAGCGGGAGGCTCACAGATACGCAGTATTTT
TRBV5-4	TRBJ2-5	.	.	CASSPEGGGPRTQYF	TGTGCCAGCAGTCCCGAGGGGGGGGGTCCTCGGACCCAGTACTTC
TRBV24-1	TRBJ2-3	.	TRBD2	CATSGVGTSGSPDTQYF	TGTGCCACCAGTGGAGTAGGGACTAGCGGGAGCCCAGATACGCAGTATTTT
TRBV29-1	TRBJ1-1	.	TRBD1	CSARTGSATEAFF	TGCAGCGCCCGGACAGGGTCGGCCACTGAAGCTTTCTTT
TRBV13	TRBJ2-7	few	.	CASSHPSSYEQYF	TGTGCCAGCAGCCACCCTAGCTCCTACGAGCAGTACTTC
TRBV11-2	TRBJ2-7	.	.	CASSLRRNYEQYF	TGTGCCAGCAGCCTTAGGAGAAACTACGAGCAGTACTTC
TRBV7-9	TRBJ2-7	few	TRBD1	CASSLPFGDRGTHEQYF	TGTGCCAGCAGCTTACCGTTCGGGGACAGGGGGACCCACGAGCAGTACTTC
TRBV3-1/TRBV3-2	TRBJ2-6	.	TRBD1	CASSQAAHRGRNGANVLTF	TGTGCCAGCAGCCAGGCAGCCCACAGGGGAAGGAATGGGGCCAACGTCCTGACTTTC
TRBV15	TRBJ1-6	.	.	CATSPGALGNSPLHF	TGTGCCACCAGCCCAGGGGCGCTAGGTAATTCACCCCTCCACTTT
TRBV19	TRBJ2-3	.	.	CASSITRTDTQYF	TGTGCCAGTAGTATCACGAGAACAGATACGCAGTATTTT
TRBV6-6	TRBJ2-7	.	TRBD1	CASSSSRTGGHEQYF	TGTGCCAGCAGCTCGAGCCGGACAGGGGGCCACGAGCAGTACTTC
TRBV6-1	TRBJ2-7	once	.	CASSERLTASSYEQYF	TGTGCCAGCAGTGAACGCCTGACCGCTAGCTCCTACGAGCAGTACTTC
TRBV7-9	TRBJ2-7	few	.	CASSLTASYEQYF	TGTGCCAGCAGCTTAACAGCCTCCTACGAGCAGTACTTC
TRBV30	TRBJ2-2	few	TRBD1	CATTLGQTNTGELFF	TGTGCCACGACCCTGGGACAGACGAACACCGGGGAGCTGTTTTTT
TRBV14	TRBJ1-1	.	TRBD1	CASSQTDRVWTEAFF	TGTGCCAGCAGCCAAACTGACAGGGTATGGACTGAAGCTTTCTTT
TRBV10-2	TRBJ1-1	.	.	CASRGGRNQAEAFF	TGCGCCAGCAGGGGCGGGCGGAACCAGGCTGAAGCTTTCTTT
TRBV19	TRBJ2-3	.	TRBD2	CASRLAGGLDTQYF	TGTGCCAGCCGACTCGCGGGAGGACTAGATACGCAGTATTTT
TRBV6-2/TRBV6-3	TRBJ1-4	.	.	CASSSWAGDEKLFF	TGTGCCAGCAGCTCCTGGGCCGGCGATGAAAAACTGTTTTTT
TRBV16	TRBJ2-5	.	.	CASSQQPGGREETQYF	TGTGCCAGCAGCCAACAACCAGGGGGGAGAGAAGAGACCCAGTACTTC
TRBV4-2	TRBJ2-3	once	TRBD2	CASSGLAGAGDTQYF	TGTGCCAGCAGCGGGCTAGCGGGAGCCGGGGATACGCAGTATTTT
TRBV7-8	TRBJ2-2	.	TRBD2	CASSLRSGRAEDGELFF	TGTGCCAGCAGCTTACGAAGCGGGAGGGCCGAGGACGGGGAGCTGTTTTTT
TRBV30	TRBJ2-7	.	TRBD1	CAWSAYRGTGKRDEQYF	TGTGCCTGGAGTGCTTACCGAGGGACAGGGAAGAGGGACGAGCAGTACTTC
TRBV10-1	TRBJ2-2	.	TRBD2	CASSSGRAGELFF	TGCGCCAGCAGTAGCGGGAGGGCCGGGGAGCTGTTTTTT
TRBV7-9	TRBJ2-7	.	.	CASSNQGYEQYF	TGTGCCAGCAGCAACCAGGGATACGAGCAGTACTTC
TRBV6-1	TRBJ1-5	once	.	CASSEAGGKQPQHF	TGTGCCAGCAGTGAAGCGGGGGGAAAGCAGCCCCAGCATTTT
TRBV11-2	TRBJ1-4	.	.	CASSIGQLGEKLFF	TGTGCCAGCAGTATCGGACAGTTGGGTGAAAAACTGTTTTTT
TRBV5-1	TRBJ1-1	.	.	CASSLAGRDNTEAFF	TGCGCCAGCAGCTTGGCCGGCAGGGATAACACTGAAGCTTTCTTT
TRBV6-4	TRBJ2-3	.	.	CASSEQGGTDTQYF	TGTGCCAGCAGTGAGCAGGGTGGCACAGATACGCAGTATTTT
TRBV7-7	TRBJ2-1	.	TRBD2	CASSISGRENEQFF	TGTGCCAGCAGCATAAGCGGGAGGGAGAATGAGCAGTTCTTC
TRBV18	TRBJ1-6	.	.	CASSPRQARNSPLHF	TGTGCCAGCTCACCACGGCAGGCTCGGAATTCACCCCTCCACTTT
TRBV6-2/TRBV6-3	TRBJ2-7	.	.	CASSYSRARGSYEQYF	TGTGCCAGCAGTTACTCCCGGGCCCGGGGCTCCTACGAGCAGTACTTC
TRBV3-1/TRBV3-2	TRBJ2-1	few	TRBD2	CASSQVPGGGRGNEQFF	TGTGCCAGCAGCCAAGTCCCCGGGGGCGGGAGGGGGAATGAGCAGTTCTTC
TRBV6-2/TRBV6-3	TRBJ2-7	.	TRBD2	CASSHIEVVAGRSSYEQYF	TGTGCCAGCAGTCATATTGAGGTGGTAGCGGGAAGGAGCTCCTACGAGCAGTACTTC
TRBV9	TRBJ1-2	.	.	CASSVAAGDYGYTF	TGTGCCAGCAGCGTAGCTGCGGGGGACTATGGCTACACCTTC
TRBV5-4	TRBJ1-5	.	TRBD1	CASSVQGRGSNQPQHF	TGTGCCAGCAGCGTACAGGGGCGCGGGAGCAATCAGCCCCAGCATTTT
TRBV9	TRBJ2-3	.	TRBD1	CASSVRQGHADTQYF	TGTGCCAGCAGCGTTCGACAGGGCCACGCAGATACGCAGTATTTT
TRBV7-2	TRBJ2-1	.	.	CASSLAGASSYNEQFF	TGTGCCAGCAGCTTAGCGGGGGCGTCCTCCTACAATGAGCAGTTCTTC
TRBV7-9	TRBJ1-1	once	TRBD1	CASSRTRDRGLNTEAFF	TGTGCCAGCAGCCGAACCCGGGACAGGGGGTTAAACACTGAAGCTTTCTTT
TRBV30	TRBJ2-7	.	.	CAWIRNSYEQYF	TGTGCCTGGATCAGGAACTCCTACGAGCAGTACTTC
TRBV27	TRBJ2-7	.	TRBD2	CASSSGLGAYEQYF	TGTGCCAGCAGTTCGGGACTAGGAGCCTACGAGCAGTACTTC
TRBV7-3	TRBJ2-1	.	TRBD1	CASSSGTVKQFF	TGTGCCAGCAGCTCCGGGACAGTGAAGCAGTTCTTC
TRBV4-3	TRBJ2-7	.	.	CASSQTRSAGYEQYF	TGCGCCAGCAGCCAGACTAGGTCGGCGGGCTACGAGCAGTACTTC
TRBV12-3/TRBV12-4	TRBJ2-5	.	TRBD1	CASRIRGRETQYF	TGTGCCAGCAGGATCAGGGGGCGAGAGACCCAGTACTTC
TRBV6-5	TRBJ1-2	.	.	CAGGQSFGYTF	TGTGCCGGAGGACAGTCCTTTGGCTACACCTTC
TRBV6-1	TRBJ1-2	.	.	CASSELTSGHGYTF	TGTGCCAGCAGTGAACTCACGTCGGGTCATGGCTACACCTTC
TRBV6-5	TRBJ2-2	.	.	CASSYLGSTGELFF	TGTGCCAGCAGTTACTTGGGGAGCACCGGGGAGCTGTTTTTT
TRBV11-2	TRBJ1-1	.	.	CASSLQGREAFF	TGTGCCAGCAGCCTTCAGGGTCGTGAAGCTTTCTTT
TRBV5-1	TRBJ1-2	.	.	CASTKDLSNYGYTF	TGCGCCAGCACCAAGGACTTATCGAACTATGGCTACACCTTC
TRBV12-5	TRBJ2-1	.	TRBD1	CASEARQGRNNEQFF	TGTGCTAGTGAGGCCCGACAGGGTAGGAACAATGAGCAGTTCTTC
TRBV7-9	TRBJ2-2	.	.	CASSFKTETNTGELFF	TGTGCCAGCAGCTTCAAGACAGAAACGAACACCGGGGAGCTGTTTTTT
TRBV15	TRBJ2-1	.	TRBD1	CATSSQGDNEQFF	TGTGCCACCAGCTCCCAGGGGGACAATGAGCAGTTCTTC
TRBV27	TRBJ1-2	.	TRBD1	CASSLAGTGVDYGYTF	TGTGCCAGCAGTTTGGCCGGGACAGGGGTTGACTATGGCTACACCTTC